The present TCR beta chain was sequenced within a study of post-analysis software for immune sequencing data. Notes on the study in general: In patients, TRBV5-6, TRBV5-1 and TRBV20-1 belonged to roughly five TRBV segments found more frequently than in controls.

This CDR3 spans 16 amino acids. V shed 5 bases and J 6 bases; nucleotides not matched to a gene: 7. About this clonotype: The target antigen is unknown.

Unique molecular identifiers were present in the TCR beta cDNA libraries. TCRdb independently ran MiXCR on the PCR reads; one entry per CDR3 protein. The sample lists about 210,000 distinct CDR3 sequences, 29% occurring once. Sequenced sample: blood. V gene TRBV12-3 or TRBV12-4 combines with J gene TRBJ2-1; 13 nucleotides align to TRBD2. This TCR derives from a girl aged 2-17 years with multiple sclerosis. The CDR3 spells CASSPGTSGDPNEQFF. Here the CDR3 DNA reads TGTGCCAGCAGTCCCGGGACTAGCGGGGACCCCAATGAGCAGTTCTTC.